The sequence of this TCR beta chain was determined in a study of PD-L1 blockade in urothelial cancer. Study-wide context: Patients went on atezolizumab in about 2014, receiving 1,200 mg intravenously every 3 weeks. Males with urothelial cancer arising in the bladder constituted about 85% of the roughly 30 patients. Blood was tested 3 weeks (second dose) and 6 weeks into treatment.

Only in-frame clones appear in the TCRdb table, and some are missing; sequencing was by immunoSEQ multiplex PCR. The sample lists tens of thousands of clones; about 80% were seen once. CDR3 length equals 13 residues. V lost 5 bases, J lost 2 bases, and 9 bases lay in between. Germline CDR1 and CDR2: SSHAT and FNYEAQ (reference sequence). This rearrangement joins TRBV7-7 to TRBJ1-1; D gene unclear. The sequence was collected from a man in his 70s with urothelial cancer. The starting material was PBMCs, obtained around atezolizumab (anti-PD-L1) treatment. In DNA, the CDR3 is TGTGCCAGCAGCGTCGGGAGCAACACTGAAGCTTTCTTT. Residues: CASSVGSNTEAFF.